Each of the 27 T cell receptor beta chains below was sequenced from the same sample in a study of T-cell reconstitution after alpha-beta-depleted transplantation in children. Unique molecular identifiers featured in how the TCRbeta library was prepared. TCRdb re-called the PCR reads with MiXCR, one entry per CDR3 protein. Here the sample spans about a million distinct CDR3 sequences, 25% to 35% being singletons. Here the sequenced sample was PBMCs, mostly from graft donor cells, taken 360 days after TCRalphabeta/CD19-depleted stem cell transplant. These receptors all come from a boy in the first two years of life who had a stem cell transplant for SCID, so the T cells may come from the graft donor.

The rearrangement joins TRBV29-1 to TRBJ2-3; 11 bases align to TRBD1. Trimming took 7 bases from V and 4 from J; bases not matched to a gene: 4. This CDR3 is built from 13 residues. Germline loops: CDR1 SQVTM, CDR2 ANQGSEA. For the CDR3, the DNA is TGCAGCGCCGGGACAGGGGGGCCAGATACGCAGTATTTT. Its translation: CSAGTGGPDTQYF.

This clonotype was seen a handful of times. The J gene is TRBJ2-7, the V gene TRBV10-3; D is uncertain. This CDR3 is built from 12 residues. Germline CDR1 is ENHRY and CDR2 is SYGVKD. Trimming cost V 5 bases and J 4 bases, with 9 bases left between them. The CDR3 here is CAISTWGYEQYF. DNA of the CDR3: TGTGCCATCAGTACTTGGGGTTACGAGCAGTACTTC.

This clonotype appeared a few times. This chain links TRBV20-1 with TRBJ2-3; D gene ambiguous. The CDR3 is 14 residues long. With 0 bases removed from V and 6 bases from J, the gap between germline ends came to 13 bases. Per germline, CDR1 DFQATT and CDR2 SNEGSKA (reference sequence). The CDR3 sequence: CSARDPSGPDTQYF. The CDR3 region has the DNA TGCAGTGCTAGAGACCCCTCTGGCCCCGATACGCAGTATTTT.

This clonotype was observed many times. The chain links TRBV9 to TRBJ1-6, with 8 bases identical to TRBD1. Germline CDR1 reads SGDLS; CDR2 reads YYNGEE. The CDR3 runs 13 residues. V was pared by 3 bases and J by 10 bases, with 3 bases of the junction left unmatched. The chain's CDR3 is CASSDAGGSPLHF. The CDR3 nucleotides are TGTGCCAGCAGCGACGCAGGGGGCTCACCCCTCCACTTT.

This sequence joins TRBV11-1 and TRBJ2-7; no definite D call. The CDR3 extends over 13 amino acids. In germline, CDR1 is SGHAT, CDR2 FQDESV (reference sequence). Trimming stripped 4 bases from V and 9 bases from J, with 16 bases between. The CDR3 sequence: CASSSGPGDGQYF. The CDR3 region has the DNA TGTGCCAGCAGCTCCGGACCCGGCGACGGGCAGTACTTC.

The genes are TRBV5-5 and TRBJ2-1, with 9 bases fitting TRBD2. The CDR3 is 17 amino acids. The germline gives CDR1 SGHKS, CDR2 YYEKEE (reference sequence). Losses at the gene ends were 4 bases for V and 3 bases for J; bases not matched to a gene: 11. The CDR3 nucleotides read TGTGCCAGCAGCACTCTCGGGGGTAGCGGGGGCTACAATGAGCAGTTCTTC. It encodes CASSTLGGSGGYNEQFF.

This chain links TRBV9 with TRBJ1-4; D is unclear. CDR1 SGDLS and CDR2 YYNGEE come from the germline V gene. V was cut by 7 bases and J by 2 bases, with 12 bases left in between. CDR3 length: 14 residues. CDR3 sequence: CASAEGTTNEKLFF. The CDR3 bases are TGTGCCAGCGCGGAGGGCACTACTAATGAAAAACTGTTTTTT.

In its sample, this clonotype was seen once. The chain couples TRBV12-3 or TRBV12-4 to TRBJ2-1; TRBD2 agrees at 8 bases. The CDR3 consists of 13 residues. Trimming cost V 10 bases and J 10 bases; bases outside gene matches: 12. The CDR3 sequence: CATLMLAGNEQFF. The DNA for the CDR3 is TGTGCCACCTTGATGCTAGCGGGTAACGAGCAGTTCTTC.

The V call is TRBV11-2, the J call TRBJ2-7, with 8 bases fitting TRBD2. Trimming removed 1 base from V and 2 bases from J; junction bases left unmatched: 7. This CDR3 is 16 amino acids long. The germline V gene has CDR1 SGHAT and CDR2 FQNNGV. The CDR3 coding sequence is TGTGCCAGCAGCTTAGTCCGTAGCGGGGTCCCCTACGAGCAGTACTTC. Protein: CASSLVRSGVPYEQYF.

This clonotype turned up a few times. The rearrangement uses TRBV24-1 and TRBJ2-5; D unclear. Germline-derived CDR1 and CDR2 are KGHDR and SFDVKD. The CDR3 is 16 amino acids. With 2 bases removed from V and 5 bases from J, the gap between germline ends came to 17 bases. CDR3 sequence: CATSDYGSGMGETQYF. Written as DNA, the CDR3 is TGTGCCACCAGTGATTATGGTTCCGGTATGGGGGAGACCCAGTACTTC.

The chain employs TRBV20-1 and TRBJ2-7; D ambiguous. The germline V and J ends were trimmed by 2 bases and 5 bases, with 25 bases remaining between them. This CDR3 has 17 amino acids. Per the germline V gene, CDR1 is DFQATT and CDR2 is SNEGSKA (reference sequence). CDR3 DNA: TGCAGTGCTAGAATGCTGCTTGTCGGACGACTCTTCAACGAGCAGTACTTC. Its translation is CSARMLLVGRLFNEQYF.

This clonotype came up a few times. J is TRBJ1-3 and V is TRBV12-3 or TRBV12-4, with D possibly matching TRBD1 (5 bases). V gave up 1 base and J gave up 3 bases, with 10 bases separating them. This CDR3 is 15 amino acids long. The CDR3 reads CASSLEGTFGNTIYF. Here the CDR3 DNA reads TGTGCCAGCAGTTTAGAAGGGACGTTTGGAAACACCATATATTTT.

The chain employs TRBV9 and TRBJ1-1; tentative D call: TRBD1 (5 bases). Germline CDR1 is SGDLS and CDR2 is YYNGEE. CDR3 size: 15 residues. The V and J ends lost 3 bases and 4 bases respectively, with 16 bases between them. CDR3: CASSARVTIGTEAFF. Here the CDR3 DNA reads TGTGCCAGCAGCGCCAGGGTTACGATTGGCACTGAAGCTTTCTTT.

The chain links TRBV5-1 to TRBJ2-6, with 8 positions matching TRBD1. J was trimmed by 2 bases and V by 2 bases; bases with no gene match: 3. Germline CDR1 SGHRS, CDR2 YFSETQ. This CDR3 contains 16 residues. Written as DNA, the CDR3 is TGCGCCAGCAGCTTCCAGGGGGCTACTGGGGCCAACGTCCTGACTTTC. It specifies CASSFQGATGANVLTF. Using reference TRBV5-1 and TRBJ2-6 for the parts outside the CDR3, the full variable domain is KAGVTQTPRYLIKTRGQQVTLSCSPISGHRSVSWYQQTPGQGLQFLFEYFSETQRNKGNFPGRFSGRQFSNSRSEMNVSTLELGDSALYLCASSFQGATGANVLTFGAGSRLTVL.

V gene TRBV5-6 combines with J gene TRBJ2-1, with D perhaps matching TRBD2 (5 bases). Germline V gene data show CDR1 as SGHDT and CDR2 as YYEEEE. CDR3 size: 12 residues. V lost 4 bases to trimming and J lost 9 bases, with 11 bases between them. The CDR3 spells CASSLDWSEQFF. Here the CDR3 DNA reads TGTGCCAGCAGCCTGGACTGGAGTGAGCAGTTCTTC.

This clonotype was detected a few times. The V gene is TRBV12-3 or TRBV12-4, the J gene TRBJ2-2; weak D call: TRBD1 (6 bases). The ends were cut back, 5 bases at V and 3 bases at J, with 19 bases in the middle. This CDR3 region has 17 residues. The CDR3 DNA reads as TGTGCCAGCAGTCACGGGACATCCAAAGGATACACCGGGGAGCTGTTTTTT. This sequence encodes CASSHGTSKGYTGELFF.

This clonotype was observed a handful of times. The CDR3 is CASSTAVNTEAFF. CDR3 nucleotide sequence: TGTGCCAGCAGCACGGCAGTGAACACTGAAGCTTTCTTT. The chain is built from TRBV9 and TRBJ1-1; no definite D call. The CDR3 runs 13 residues. Trimming cost V 4 bases and J 0 bases, with 7 bases left between them. Germline CDR1 SGDLS, CDR2 YYNGEE.

Only a few counts were recorded for this clonotype. V gene TRBV4-2 combines with J gene TRBJ2-5; TRBD2 is a possible D gene (5 bases). Looked up from germline, CDR1 is LGHNA and CDR2 is YNFKEQ. The germline V and J ends were trimmed by 0 bases and 1 base, with 6 bases remaining between them. This CDR3 has 14 residues. The DNA for the CDR3 is TGTGCCAGCAGCCAAGAAGCGGCCCAAGAGACCCAGTACTTC. Amino acids: CASSQEAAQETQYF.

The chain uses TRBV12-3 or TRBV12-4 and TRBJ1-4; a weak D match, TRBD1 (6 bases). The length of the CDR3 is 15 residues. Trimming pared 5 bases from V and 4 bases from J, leaving 14 bases between. The CDR3 protein is CASSPEAGVNEKLFF. CDR3 in DNA: TGTGCCAGCAGTCCAGAGGCAGGGGTTAATGAAAAACTGTTTTTT.

This clonotype was detected a few times. The rearrangement uses TRBV15 and TRBJ2-1; tentative D call: TRBD2 (6 bases). Germline V CDR1 and CDR2: LNHNV, YYDKDF (reference sequence). This CDR3 has 17 residues. With 5 bases removed from V and 3 bases from J, the gap between germline ends came to 20 bases. CDR3 residues: CATSGPRGGDHYNEQFF. The CDR3 DNA follows: TGTGCCACCAGCGGCCCGCGGGGCGGGGATCACTACAATGAGCAGTTCTTC.

V gene TRBV11-1 combines with J gene TRBJ1-1; D is ambiguous. Per the germline V gene, CDR1 is SGHAT and CDR2 is FQDESV (reference sequence). The CDR3 covers 15 residues. V lost 2 bases and J lost 1, with 11 bases in between. The CDR3 here is CASSLRGFANTEAFF. In nucleotides, the CDR3 is TGTGCCAGCAGCTTAAGAGGGTTCGCGAACACTGAAGCTTTCTTT.

This clonotype was picked up a small number of times. The chain couples TRBV24-1 to TRBJ2-1, with D perhaps assigned TRBD1 or TRBD2 (5 bases each). CDR1 and CDR2 (germline): KGHDR, SFDVKD. The CDR3 loop spans 17 amino acids. Trimming removed 4 bases at V and 0 bases at J, with 15 bases between. The CDR3 region has the DNA TGTGCCACCAGTGAGGGGGTAGGGAGAGCCTCCTACAATGAGCAGTTCTTC. This translates into CATSEGVGRASYNEQFF.

This rearrangement joins TRBV6-5 to TRBJ1-4; D remains ambiguous. Trimming removed 0 bases from V and 8 bases from J, with 10 bases in between. The germline gives CDR1 MNHEY, CDR2 SVGAGI. The length of the CDR3 is 14 residues. The CDR3 coding sequence is TGTGCCAGCAGTTACTCCCACATGGGGGAAAAACTGTTTTTT. Its protein is CASSYSHMGEKLFF.

This clonotype was recorded a few times. The rearrangement joins TRBV4-1 to TRBJ2-2; possibly TRBD1 for D (6 bases). CDR3 length equals 15 residues. CDR1 is MGHRA and CDR2 is YSYEKL in the germline V gene. Trimming cost V 1 base and J 5 bases, with 11 bases left between them. In nucleotides, the CDR3 is TGCGCCAGCAGCCAAGGACAGGCTGGGACCGGGGAGCTGTTTTTT. Its translation: CASSQGQAGTGELFF.

This clonotype showed up just a few times. The chain uses TRBV5-1 and TRBJ1-1; 9 bases fit TRBD1. From germline, CDR1 is SGHRS and CDR2 YFSETQ. The CDR3 has 17 amino acids. V was pared by 4 bases and J by 0 bases, with 10 bases of the junction left unmatched. The CDR3 DNA reads as TGCGCCAGCAGCCAAGGGACAGGGTTGGCCATGAACACTGAAGCTTTCTTT. It translates to CASSQGTGLAMNTEAFF.

Only a few counts were recorded for this clonotype. The rearrangement links TRBV7-8 to TRBJ2-2, with 11 bases aligning to TRBD2. This CDR3 contains 18 residues. The germline V gene encodes CDR1 SGHVS and CDR2 FQNEAQ. J gave up 4 bases and V 5 bases, and 12 bases lay outside the gene matches. CDR3 DNA sequence: TGTGCCAGCAGCCCAGTGGTAGCGGGGGGGCTGGGCACCGGGGAGCTGTTTTTT. Protein product: CASSPVVAGGLGTGELFF.

This chain joins TRBV12-3 or TRBV12-4 and TRBJ2-1; TRBD1 aligns across 9 bases. Losses at the gene ends were 5 bases for V and 7 bases for J; bases not matched to a gene: 6. The CDR3 spans 14 residues. CDR3 DNA sequence: TGTGCCAGCAGTACAGGGGGCGGGCGGAATGAGCAGTTCTTC. Its protein product is CASSTGGGRNEQFF.